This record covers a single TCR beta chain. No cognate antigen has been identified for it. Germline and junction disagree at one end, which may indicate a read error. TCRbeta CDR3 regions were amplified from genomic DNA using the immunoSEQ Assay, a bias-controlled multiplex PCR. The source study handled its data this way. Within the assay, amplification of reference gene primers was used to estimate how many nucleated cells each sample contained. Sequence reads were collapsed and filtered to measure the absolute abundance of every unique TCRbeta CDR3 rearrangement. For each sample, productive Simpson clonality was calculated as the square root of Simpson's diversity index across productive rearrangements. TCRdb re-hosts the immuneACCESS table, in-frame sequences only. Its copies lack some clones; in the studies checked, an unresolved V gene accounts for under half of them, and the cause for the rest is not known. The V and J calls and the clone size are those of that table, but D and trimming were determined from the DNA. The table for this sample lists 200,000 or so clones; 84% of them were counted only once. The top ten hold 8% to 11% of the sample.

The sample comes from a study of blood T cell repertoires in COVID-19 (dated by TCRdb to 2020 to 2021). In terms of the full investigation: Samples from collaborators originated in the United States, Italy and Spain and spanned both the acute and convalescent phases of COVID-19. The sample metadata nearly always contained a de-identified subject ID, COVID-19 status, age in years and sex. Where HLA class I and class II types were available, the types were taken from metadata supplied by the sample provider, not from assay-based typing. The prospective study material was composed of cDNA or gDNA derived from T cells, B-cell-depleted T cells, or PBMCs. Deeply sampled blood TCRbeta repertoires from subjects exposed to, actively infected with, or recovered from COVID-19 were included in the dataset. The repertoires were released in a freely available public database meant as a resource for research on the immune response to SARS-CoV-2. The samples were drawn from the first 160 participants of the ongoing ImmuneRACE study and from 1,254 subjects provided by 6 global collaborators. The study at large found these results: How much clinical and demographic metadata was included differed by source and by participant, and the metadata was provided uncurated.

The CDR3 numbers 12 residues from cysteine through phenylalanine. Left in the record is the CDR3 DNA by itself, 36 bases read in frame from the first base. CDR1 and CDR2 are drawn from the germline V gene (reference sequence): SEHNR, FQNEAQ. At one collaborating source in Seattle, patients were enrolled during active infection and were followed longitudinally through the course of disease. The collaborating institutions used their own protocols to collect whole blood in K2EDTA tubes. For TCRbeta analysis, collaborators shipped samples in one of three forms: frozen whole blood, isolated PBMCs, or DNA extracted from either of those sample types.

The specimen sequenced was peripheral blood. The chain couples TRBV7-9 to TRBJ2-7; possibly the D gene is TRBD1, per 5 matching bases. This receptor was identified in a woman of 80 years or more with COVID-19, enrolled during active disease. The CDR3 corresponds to CASSFSASGNHF. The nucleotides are TGTGCCAGCAGCTTCTCTGCGTCAGGGAACCACTTC.